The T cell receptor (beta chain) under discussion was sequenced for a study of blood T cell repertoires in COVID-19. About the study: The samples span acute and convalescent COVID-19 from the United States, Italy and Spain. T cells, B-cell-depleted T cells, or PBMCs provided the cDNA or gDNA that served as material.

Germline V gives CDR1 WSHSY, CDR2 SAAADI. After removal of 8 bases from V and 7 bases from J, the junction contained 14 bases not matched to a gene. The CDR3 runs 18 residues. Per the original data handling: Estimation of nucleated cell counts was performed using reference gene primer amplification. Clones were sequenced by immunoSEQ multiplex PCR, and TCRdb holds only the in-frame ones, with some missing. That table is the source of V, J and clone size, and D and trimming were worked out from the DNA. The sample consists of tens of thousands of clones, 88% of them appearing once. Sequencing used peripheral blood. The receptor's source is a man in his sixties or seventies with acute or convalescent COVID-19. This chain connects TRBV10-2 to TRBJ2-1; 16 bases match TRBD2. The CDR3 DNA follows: TGCGCCAGCCTTAAACCGGGACTAGCGGGGGGGAAAGGGAATGAGCAGTTCTTC. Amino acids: CASLKPGLAGGKGNEQFF.